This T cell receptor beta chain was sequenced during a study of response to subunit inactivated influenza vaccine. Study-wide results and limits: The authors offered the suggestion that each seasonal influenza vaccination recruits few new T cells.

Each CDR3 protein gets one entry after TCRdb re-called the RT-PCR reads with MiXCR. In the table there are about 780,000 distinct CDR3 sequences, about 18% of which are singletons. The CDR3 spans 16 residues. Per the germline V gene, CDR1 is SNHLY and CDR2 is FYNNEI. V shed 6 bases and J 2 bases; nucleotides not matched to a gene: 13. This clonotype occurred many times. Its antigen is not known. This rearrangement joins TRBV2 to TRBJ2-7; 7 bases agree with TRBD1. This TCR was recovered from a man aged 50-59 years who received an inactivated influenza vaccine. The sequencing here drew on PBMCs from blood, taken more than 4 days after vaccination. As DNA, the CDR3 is TGTGCCAGCAGCCCAGGGCAGGGGGTTATAACCTACGAGCAGTACTTC. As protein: CASSPGQGVITYEQYF.